This T cell receptor (beta chain) was obtained from a study of T cell responses to AZD1222 COVID-19 vaccine. The data were produced by immunoSEQ multiplex PCR, yet TCRdb's version contains in-frame clones alone and is incomplete. The repertoire has 90,000 to 150,000 clones, around 90% of them found once; the top ten carry around 2.6%. There are 13 residues in the CDR3. The germline V gene encodes CDR1 GTSNPN and CDR2 SVGIG (reference sequence). Trimming shortened V by 0 bases and J by 10 bases, and 13 bases separated the two germline ends. The starting material was peripheral blood, obtained 28 days after the second AZD1222 dose. V and J are TRBV30 and TRBJ2-1, with TRBD2 as a possible D gene (5 bases). The sequence was obtained from an adult who received the AZD1222 COVID-19 vaccine. The CDR3 region is CAWSVQAQREQFF. CDR3 in DNA: TGTGCCTGGAGTGTACAAGCCCAGCGGGAGCAGTTCTTC.